These 14 T cell receptor beta chains originate from one sample sequenced in a study of blood T cell repertoires in COVID-19. Only in-frame clones appear in the TCRdb table, and some are missing; sequencing was by immunoSEQ multiplex PCR. The sample consists of about 170,000 clones, approximately 86% of them appearing once. Sequenced sample: peripheral blood. Every receptor here comes from an elderly woman with COVID-19, enrolled during active disease.

The genes are TRBV5-8 and TRBJ2-7; 10 positions agree with TRBD1. The germline gives CDR1 SGHTS, CDR2 YDEGEE. The V and J ends lost 0 bases and 7 bases, in that order; junction bases with no gene match: 7. This CDR3 is 15 amino acids long. The DNA for the CDR3 is TGTGCCAGCAGCTTGGCCGGGACAGGGGCCGTTGAGCAGTACTTC. It encodes CASSLAGTGAVEQYF.

The chain joins TRBV24-1 to TRBJ1-5; a weak D match, TRBD1 (5 bases). The CDR3 spans 14 residues. Germline V gene sequence: CDR1 KGHDR, CDR2 SFDVKD. V lost 6 bases and J lost 3, with 11 bases in between. The CDR3 bases are TGTGCCACCAGTCGCGGGGGTTACAATCAGCCCCAGCATTTT. This codes for CATSRGGYNQPQHF.

V usage is TRBV2 and J usage is TRBJ2-3, with TRBD2 identical over 16 bases. Germline V gives CDR1 SNHLY, CDR2 FYNNEI. The CDR3 consists of 14 residues. V dropped 6 bases and J dropped 10; count of bases not matched to a gene: 4. CDR3: CASRGTSGRGAQYF. The CDR3 nucleotides are TGTGCCAGCAGGGGGACTAGCGGGAGGGGTGCGCAGTATTTT.

The chain carries TRBV5-4 and TRBJ1-2, with unresolved D. The CDR3 is 15 residues long. V dropped 5 bases and J dropped 3 bases, with 17 bases sitting between them. The germline V gene encodes CDR1 SGHNT and CDR2 YYREEE (reference sequence). The DNA of the CDR3 is TGTGCCAGCAGTGAAAACACGAGGGCGGACTATGGCTACACCTTC. Translation gives CASSENTRADYGYTF.

The V gene is TRBV15, the J gene TRBJ2-3; 10 nucleotides align to TRBD2. The trim removed 4 bases at V and 0 bases at J, leaving 4 bases unmatched. This CDR3 contains 16 residues. The V gene's germline CDR1 is LNHNV and CDR2 YYDKDF (reference sequence). This CDR3 is CATSTSLAGSTDTQYF. CDR3 DNA sequence: TGTGCCACCAGCACCTCACTAGCGGGGAGCACAGATACGCAGTATTTT.

The chain couples TRBV5-4 to TRBJ1-2; 10 bases fit TRBD1. The CDR3 extends over 15 amino acids. Germline values: CDR1 SGHNT, CDR2 YYREEE (reference sequence). The V gene end was trimmed by 4 bases and the J gene end by 0 bases; junction bases not matched to a gene: 3. The CDR3 loop is CASSLGQGANYGYTF. As DNA, the CDR3 is TGTGCCAGCAGCCTAGGACAGGGGGCTAACTATGGCTACACCTTC.

In the case of this clone: Different DNA sequences within this sample yield the same CDR3. V is TRBV3-1 (or the pseudogene TRBV3-2) and J is TRBJ1-2, with D possibly matching TRBD1 (5 bases). Per the germline V gene, CDR1 is LGHDT and CDR2 is YNNKEL (reference sequence). The V end was cut by 0 bases, the J end by 4 bases, with 6 bases between. This CDR3 spans 13 amino acids. The CDR3 loop is CASSQDTGYGYTF. Here the CDR3 DNA reads TGTGCCAGCAGCCAAGACACAGGCTATGGCTACACCTTC.

This clone appeared a single time. J is TRBJ1-3 and V is TRBV2; D gene uncertain. With 6 bases removed from V and 0 bases from J, the gap between germline ends came to 12 bases. The CDR3 contains 15 residues. Germline V gene sequence: CDR1 SNHLY, CDR2 FYNNEI. CDR3 sequence (DNA): TGTGCCAGCAGGCCAAACATAATCTCTGGAAACACCATATATTTT. It codes for CASRPNIISGNTIYF.

The J gene is TRBJ2-1, the V gene TRBV3-1 (or the pseudogene TRBV3-2), with TRBD2 matching 9 bases. This CDR3 contains 15 residues. Germline assignment: CDR1 LGHDT and CDR2 YNNKEL (reference sequence). With V trimmed by 1 base and J by 4 bases, 2 bases remained unmatched. The CDR3 protein is CASSQVAGVYNEQFF. CDR3 nucleotides: TGTGCCAGCAGCCAAGTAGCGGGAGTTTACAATGAGCAGTTCTTC.

The V gene is TRBV14, the J gene TRBJ1-4, with D tentatively TRBD1 (5 bases). Trimming removed 4 bases at V and 6 bases at J, with 18 bases between. The germline gives CDR1 SGHDN, CDR2 FVKESK. The CDR3 sequence is 16 residues long. CDR3 bases: TGTGCCAGCAGCCCCCGGAGGGGTGTCGTAGATGAAAAACTGTTTTTT. Residues: CASSPRRGVVDEKLFF.

The V gene is TRBV9, the J gene TRBJ2-5; 12 nucleotides agree with TRBD1. Germline-derived CDR1 and CDR2 are SGDLS and YYNGEE. J was trimmed by 5 bases and V by 7 bases; bases with no gene match: 3. CDR3 size: 13 residues. The CDR3 bases are TGTGCCAGCGGGACAGGGGGCCGGGAGACCCAGTACTTC. Protein: CASGTGGRETQYF.

This clone was counted a single time. J is TRBJ1-4 and V is TRBV5-1; 11 bases align to TRBD1. V shed 4 bases, J shed 7 bases, and the junction held 9 bases outside the gene matches. The CDR3 contains 16 residues. Looked up from germline, CDR1 is SGHRS and CDR2 is YFSETQ. CDR3 amino acids: CASSRWTGGEVEKLFF. The CDR3 DNA reads as TGCGCCAGCAGCAGATGGACAGGGGGCGAGGTTGAAAAACTGTTTTTT.

This chain joins TRBV10-3 and TRBJ1-2; 10 bases line up with TRBD1. Trimming took 3 bases from V and 7 from J; bases not matched to a gene: 8. CDR3 length: 15 amino acids. Germline CDR1 reads ENHRY; CDR2 reads SYGVKD. In DNA, the CDR3 is TGTGCCATCAGTGATTATCGACAGGGGGCGGCTGGCTACACCTTC. This translates into CAISDYRQGAAGYTF.

The chain combines TRBV19 with TRBJ1-4, with a weak D call TRBD1 (5 bases). This CDR3 is built from 15 residues. CDR1 is LNHDA, CDR2 SQIVND, per germline (reference sequence). V was trimmed by 6 bases and J by 0 bases, leaving 11 bases between them. The CDR3, as DNA: TGTGCCAGTAGACCTAACAGGTCAACTAATGAAAAACTGTTTTTT. Amino acids: CASRPNRSTNEKLFF.